These 15 T cell receptor beta chains were sequenced from one sample in a study of blood T cell repertoires in COVID-19 (dated by TCRdb to 2020 to 2021). The protocol used for the library was the immunoSEQ multiplex PCR assay. Held by TCRdb, this immuneACCESS table contains in-frame sequences only and omits some clones. Under half of the omission traces to an unresolved V gene where checked; the cause of the rest is unknown. The sample contains 290,000 or so clones, about 88% of them found a single time. Jointly, the top ten make up about 1.2% of the sample. Sequenced material: peripheral blood. Receptors originate from a man in his 70s with acute or convalescent COVID-19.

CDR3 sequence: CASSQETSGFYEQYF. In DNA form, the CDR3 reads TGTGCCAGCAGCCAAGAAACTAGCGGGTTCTACGAGCAGTACTTC. The chain recombines TRBV14 with TRBJ2-7; 9 positions match TRBD2. J was trimmed by 3 bases and V by 0 bases; bases with no gene match: 3. Germline-derived CDR1 and CDR2 are SGHDN and FVKESK. The CDR3 is 15 residues long.

The CDR3 here is CAISEWTGGVPNYGYTF. In nucleotides, the CDR3 is TGTGCCATCAGTGAGTGGACAGGGGGGGTTCCTAACTATGGCTACACCTTC. The chain is built from TRBV10-3 and TRBJ1-2; TRBD1 agrees at 10 bases. This CDR3 has 17 residues. The V gene's germline CDR1 is ENHRY and CDR2 SYGVKD. V trimming: 1 base; J trimming: 0 bases; junction bases outside the gene matches: 5.

The chain combines TRBV19 with TRBJ1-4; D perhaps matches TRBD1 (6 bases). The V and J ends lost 6 bases and 7 bases respectively, with 15 bases between them. Germline CDR1 LNHDA, CDR2 SQIVND (reference sequence). The CDR3 spans 14 residues. The CDR3 sequence: CASRLTNRAEKLFF. As DNA, the CDR3 is TGTGCCAGTAGGTTGACCAACAGGGCTGAAAAACTGTTTTTT.

This clone showed up just once. This chain uses TRBV27 with TRBJ1-2; TRBD1 aligns across 8 bases. Germline CDR1 is MNHEY and CDR2 is SMNVEV (reference sequence). This CDR3 spans 14 amino acids. V shed 6 bases, J shed 7 bases, and the junction held 10 bases outside the gene matches. CDR3 in amino acids: CASSRNRGVVGYTF. In nucleotides, the CDR3 is TGTGCCAGCAGCCGTAACAGGGGGGTGGTTGGCTACACCTTC.

This chain connects TRBV9 to TRBJ1-3; perhaps TRBD1 as D (5 bases). The germline gives CDR1 SGDLS, CDR2 YYNGEE. The CDR3 loop spans 18 amino acids. The V end was cut by 0 bases, the J end by 2 bases, with 18 bases between. The CDR3 here is CASSVDPIGALPGNTIYF. In nucleotides, the CDR3 is TGTGCCAGCAGCGTAGATCCAATAGGGGCCCTCCCTGGAAACACCATATATTTT.

This clone was counted between two and nine times. V and J are TRBV6-6 and TRBJ1-6; 8 nucleotides match TRBD1. J gave up 0 bases and V 5 bases, and 9 bases lay outside the gene matches. Germline-derived CDR1 and CDR2 are MNHNY and SVGAGI (reference sequence). This CDR3 is 18 amino acids long. CDR3 sequence (DNA): TGTGCCAGCAGTCCCGACAGGGGACCCCGCTCCTATAATTCACCCCTCCACTTT. It encodes CASSPDRGPRSYNSPLHF.

The rearrangement joins TRBV4-2 to TRBJ1-2; TRBD1 matches 7 bases. This CDR3 contains 14 residues. The junction had 7 bases not matched to a gene; V was cut back by 1 base and J by 8 bases. Germline loops: CDR1 LGHNA, CDR2 YNFKEQ. DNA for the CDR3: TGTGCCAGCAGCCAAGGTCCGGGACAGCGGGGCTACACCTTC. Translated, it gives CASSQGPGQRGYTF.

The gene calls are TRBV4-2 and TRBJ1-5; tentatively, D is TRBD1 (5 bases). Germline assignment: CDR1 LGHNA and CDR2 YNFKEQ. V lost 3 bases and J lost 1, with 16 bases in between. CDR3 length: 17 amino acids. CDR3 nucleotide sequence: TGTGCCAGCAGCCAGGATCCAGGGTTGGGGAGCAATCAGCCCCAGCATTTT. This gives the protein CASSQDPGLGSNQPQHF.

The CDR3 protein is CASSVLADSYNEQFF. The CDR3 coding sequence is TGTGCCAGCAGCGTCCTGGCGGACTCCTACAATGAGCAGTTCTTC. The V gene is TRBV7-2, the J gene TRBJ2-1; no firm D call. This CDR3 has 15 residues. Per the germline V gene, CDR1 is SGHTA and CDR2 is FQGNSA. Trimming pared 5 bases from V and 0 bases from J, leaving 11 bases between.

The chain carries TRBV10-3 and TRBJ1-2; 10 bases line up with TRBD1. Germline CDR1 is ENHRY and CDR2 is SYGVKD. CDR3 length equals 14 residues. With 6 bases clipped from V and 8 bases from J, the junction kept 9 bases outside the gene matches. CDR3 bases: TGTGCCATCAGGGGGGACAGGGGACCTTTGGGCTACACCTTC. Amino acids: CAIRGDRGPLGYTF.

The chain couples TRBV11-2 to TRBJ2-4; D may be TRBD1 (6 bases). Germline V gene sequence: CDR1 SGHAT, CDR2 FQNNGV. Deletions cut 3 bases from V and 8 bases from J, with 11 bases between. This CDR3 has 13 amino acids. In nucleotides, the CDR3 is TGTGCCAGCAGCTTCCCACAGGGATACATTCAGTACTTC. Protein sequence: CASSFPQGYIQYF.

The chain uses TRBV9 and TRBJ2-2; the D gene is possibly TRBD1 (6 bases). CDR1 is SGDLS, CDR2 YYNGEE, per germline. The CDR3 totals 15 residues. V was pared by 4 bases and J by 2 bases, with 12 bases between. The CDR3 protein is CASSRTDRNTGELFF. CDR3 coding DNA: TGTGCCAGCAGCCGAACGGACAGAAACACCGGGGAGCTGTTTTTT.

The CDR3 protein is CASSFSGQGHEKLFF. CDR3 DNA: TGTGCCAGCAGCTTCTCGGGACAGGGTCACGAAAAACTGTTTTTT. The chain carries TRBV7-9 and TRBJ1-4, with TRBD1 identical over 9 bases. J was trimmed by 8 bases and V by 3 bases; bases with no gene match: 7. The germline V gene encodes CDR1 SEHNR and CDR2 FQNEAQ (reference sequence). The CDR3 has 15 residues. Full variable domain (remainder filled in from reference TRBV7-9 and TRBJ1-4): DTGVSQNPRHKITKRGQNVTFRCDPISEHNRLYWYRQTLGQGPEFLTYFQNEAQLEKSRLLSDRFSAERPKGSFSTLEIQRTEQGDSAMYLCASSFSGQGHEKLFFGSGTQLSVL.

The V gene is TRBV30, the J gene TRBJ2-7, with 10 nucleotides matching TRBD2. CDR3 length: 15 residues. The V and J ends lost 4 bases and 7 bases, in that order; junction bases with no gene match: 13. Germline CDR1 GTSNPN, CDR2 SVGIG (reference sequence). CDR3 bases: TGTGCCTGGACTTCGGGGCTAGCGGGAGCTGGGGAGCAGTACTTC. It codes for CAWTSGLAGAGEQYF.

This clone showed up just once. The J gene is TRBJ1-3, the V gene TRBV25-1, with 8 nucleotides matching TRBD1. The CDR3 has 17 residues. J gave up 0 bases and V 1 base, and 5 bases lay outside the gene matches. Germline V gene sequence: CDR1 MGHDK, CDR2 SYGVNS. CDR3 DNA sequence: TGTGCCAGCAGTGAATTGCCAGGGGGCTCCTCTGGAAACACCATATATTTT. This translates into CASSELPGGSSGNTIYF.